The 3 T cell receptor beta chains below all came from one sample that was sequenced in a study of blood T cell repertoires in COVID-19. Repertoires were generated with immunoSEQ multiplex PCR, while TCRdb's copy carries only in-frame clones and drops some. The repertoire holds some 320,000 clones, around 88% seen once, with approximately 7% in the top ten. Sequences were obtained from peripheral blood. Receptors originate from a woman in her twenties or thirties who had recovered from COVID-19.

The CDR3 sequence: CSVDQGASSAEQFF. CDR3 in DNA: TGCAGCGTTGATCAGGGGGCGTCTTCCGCTGAGCAGTTCTTC. The chain recombines TRBV29-1 with TRBJ2-1; 8 nucleotides agree with TRBD1. After removal of 3 bases from V and 9 bases from J, the junction contained 10 bases not matched to a gene. Looked up from germline, CDR1 is SQVTM and CDR2 is ANQGSEA. The CDR3 totals 14 residues.

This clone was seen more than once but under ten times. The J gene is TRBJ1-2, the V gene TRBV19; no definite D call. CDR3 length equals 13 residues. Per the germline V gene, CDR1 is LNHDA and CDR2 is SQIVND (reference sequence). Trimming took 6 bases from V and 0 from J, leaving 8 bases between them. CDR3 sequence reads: CASRNPANYGYTF. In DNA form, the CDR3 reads TGTGCCAGTAGAAATCCAGCTAACTATGGCTACACCTTC.

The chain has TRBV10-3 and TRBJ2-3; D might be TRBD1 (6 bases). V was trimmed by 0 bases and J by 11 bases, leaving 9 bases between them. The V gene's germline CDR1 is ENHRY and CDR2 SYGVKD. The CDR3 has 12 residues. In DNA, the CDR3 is TGTGCCATCAGTGAGTCGAGGACAGAGCAGTATTTT. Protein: CAISESRTEQYF.